This T cell receptor (beta chain) was sequenced for a study of blood T cells in healthy people across ages. General study points: Naive CD4+ cell counts and diversity both ran higher in long-lived than in aged donors.

Turning to this clonotype: The antigen is unknown.

Sample-barcoded 5' priming and a J-beta primer mix drove a second PCR of about 6 to 12 cycles. Every cDNA was tagged by a template-switch adaptor with 12 random nucleotides. Each single sample gave us at least 2.5 million CDR3-containing paired-end reads. Using its own MiXCR run on the 5' RACE reads, TCRdb lists one record per CDR3 protein. The sample contains fewer than 1.5 million distinct CDR3 sequences, 42% of which appear only once. V was pared by 1 base and J by 4 bases, with 5 bases of the junction left unmatched. The germline CDR1 and CDR2 sequences are SSHAT and FNYEAQ (reference sequence). There are 16 residues in the CDR3.

The sequenced material came from blood. This TCR was recovered from a woman between 18 and 29 years old in good health. The chain combines TRBV7-7 with TRBJ2-1; 9 bases agree with TRBD1. The CDR3 sequence: CASSLDSTGGYNEQFF. The CDR3, as DNA: TGTGCCAGCAGCTTAGATTCGACAGGGGGGTACAATGAGCAGTTCTTC. Variable domain in full (rest from reference TRBV7-7 and TRBJ2-1): GAGVSQSPRYKVTKRGQDVTLRCDPISSHATLYWYQQALGQGPEFLTYFNYEAQPDKSGLPSDRFSAERPEGSISTLTIQRTEQRDSAMYRCASSLDSTGGYNEQFFGPGTRLTVL.